This T cell receptor beta chain originates from a study of blood T cell repertoires in COVID-19. As for the study in general: PBMCs, B-cell-depleted T cells, or T cells were the source of the cDNA or gDNA that made up the material.

The CDR3 is made up of 14 amino acids. Trimming removed 7 bases from V and 6 bases from J; junction bases left unmatched: 7. The V gene's germline CDR1 is MNHEY and CDR2 SVGAGI. This clone was recorded only once. Authors' data handling: Amplified reference gene primers provided the basis for estimating nucleated cell counts. Assay: immunoSEQ multiplex PCR; the TCRdb copy retains only in-frame clones and omits some. From that table come the V and J calls and clone size; the DNA was used to work out D and trimming. The sample lists 25,000 to 35,000 clones, almost 90% occurring once. Material for sequencing was peripheral blood. The chain links TRBV6-5 to TRBJ1-4, with 8 bases identical to TRBD1. The clonotype was recovered from a human donor in a cohort sampled during active COVID-19. CDR3 sequence reads: CASMRTGRDEKLFF. CDR3 coding DNA: TGTGCCAGCATGAGGACAGGGCGGGATGAAAAACTGTTTTTT.